The 29 T cell receptor beta chains in this list originate from one sample, sequenced in a study of blood T cell repertoires in COVID-19 (dated by TCRdb to the early 2020s). The library was made by the immunoSEQ multiplex PCR assay. TCRdb mirrors the immuneACCESS table, restricted to in-frame sequences. Some clones are absent from its copies; in checked studies, under half trace to an unresolved V gene, and the reason for the others is unknown. The sample table lists about 59,000 clones, 85% of them with a count of one. The ten largest clones represent 18% of the sample. Material for sequencing was peripheral blood. These receptor sequences come from a human donor in a cohort sampled during active COVID-19.

This rearrangement joins TRBV11-2 to TRBJ1-3; 7 bases fit TRBD1. The CDR3 is 14 residues long. CDR1 SGHAT and CDR2 FQNNGV come from the germline V gene. The ends lost 4 bases at V and 2 bases at J; junction bases unmatched: 2. CDR3: CASSWGTAGNTIYF. The DNA of the CDR3 is TGTGCCAGCAGCTGGGGGACAGCTGGAAACACCATATATTTT.

For this clone: Other nucleotide sequences in the sample specify the same CDR3. The rearrangement links TRBV9 to TRBJ1-3; no clear D gene. V gave up 0 bases and J gave up 4 bases, with 8 bases separating them. The CDR3 consists of 14 residues. Germline CDR1 and CDR2: SGDLS and YYNGEE. The CDR3 here is CASSVGGYGNTIYF. The CDR3 nucleotides are TGTGCCAGCAGCGTAGGCGGGTACGGAAACACCATATATTTT.

The V call is TRBV7-2, the J call TRBJ1-2, with 10 positions matching TRBD1. Germline trimming cut 6 bases from V and 7 bases from J; bases unmatched to any gene: 14. The germline CDR1 and CDR2 sequences are SGHTA and FQGNSA. This CDR3 spans 16 amino acids. The CDR3 is CASSSADRGRSGGYTF. The CDR3 nucleotides are TGTGCCAGCAGTTCCGCCGACAGGGGGCGAAGTGGTGGCTACACCTTC.

The chain joins TRBV29-1 to TRBJ1-2, with D possibly TRBD1 on 5 matching bases. The CDR3 spans 12 residues. Trimming cost V 8 bases and J 4 bases, with 14 bases left between them. CDR1 SQVTM and CDR2 ANQGSEA come from the germline V gene. CDR3 loop: CSLGEGGYGYTF. In nucleotides, the CDR3 is TGCAGCCTGGGGGAGGGAGGCTATGGCTACACCTTC.

This clone showed up just a few times. This sequence joins TRBV7-8 and TRBJ2-1; TRBD1 might be the D (6 bases). The CDR3 consists of 14 residues. V lost 6 bases and J 5 bases, leaving 14 bases between the germline ends. Germline assignment: CDR1 SGHVS and CDR2 FQNEAQ. CDR3 nucleotide sequence: TGTGCCAGCAGTCCGACAGGACTGAACAATGAGCAGTTCTTC. It specifies CASSPTGLNNEQFF.

This clone turned up a few times. The CDR3 reads CARSFRSVYSNQPQHF. The CDR3 bases are TGTGCCAGAAGCTTCAGGTCAGTCTATAGCAATCAGCCCCAGCATTTT. The J gene is TRBJ1-5, the V gene TRBV5-3; no firm D call. TRBV5-3 has ORF status, its function being uncertain. The CDR3 sequence is 16 residues long. The ends were cut back, 2 bases at V and 0 bases at J, with 12 bases in the middle.

The V and J genes are TRBV7-8 and TRBJ2-5; D not resolved. Germline CDR1 reads SGHVS; CDR2 reads FQNEAQ. V lost 4 bases, J lost 3 bases, and 12 bases lay in between. The CDR3 is made up of 14 amino acids. CDR3 in DNA: TGTGCCAGCAGCTCCGTGGGCCCGAAAGAGACCCAGTACTTC. Amino acid sequence: CASSSVGPKETQYF.

The chain uses TRBV7-8 and TRBJ2-7; 9 bases line up with TRBD1. The CDR3 runs to 21 residues. CDR1 is SGHVS, CDR2 FQNEAQ, per germline. J lost 0 bases, V lost 3 bases, and 21 bases had no gene match. The CDR3 spells CASSLIPQGALILTVSYEQYF. The CDR3 bases are TGTGCCAGCAGCTTGATCCCACAGGGGGCATTAATTTTGACGGTCTCCTACGAGCAGTACTTC.

The rearrangement joins TRBV6-2 or TRBV6-3 to TRBJ2-7; 7 nucleotides align to TRBD2. Germline CDR1 is MNHEY and CDR2 is SVGEGT. V lost 4 bases to trimming and J lost 2 bases; unmatched junction nucleotides: 11. This CDR3 has 16 amino acids. The CDR3 is CASSSGGRDPTYEQYF. CDR3 bases: TGTGCCAGCAGTTCGGGGGGTCGGGACCCAACCTACGAGCAGTACTTC.

The V and J genes are TRBV19 and TRBJ1-5, with D perhaps TRBD1 (5 bases). The germline V gene encodes CDR1 LNHDA and CDR2 SQIVND (reference sequence). CDR3 length equals 17 residues. The V end was cut by 7 bases, the J end by 6 bases, with 25 bases between. The chain's CDR3 is CASNYRFRGTPGQPQHF. The CDR3, as DNA: TGTGCCAGTAATTATAGATTTCGGGGGACGCCGGGTCAGCCCCAGCATTTT.

The genes are TRBV18 and TRBJ2-5; tentative D call: TRBD2 (6 bases). V was trimmed by 6 bases and J by 1 base, leaving 9 bases between them. The CDR3 sequence is 13 residues long. Germline CDR1 and CDR2: KGHSH and LQKENI. The CDR3 coding sequence is TGTGCCAGCTCCCGGGACTCCCAAGAGACCCAGTACTTC. Protein product: CASSRDSQETQYF.

The V and J genes are TRBV6-5 and TRBJ1-1; D remains unclear. The CDR3 contains 11 residues. Trimming took off 7 bases at V and 7 bases at J, with 10 bases between the two ends. In germline, CDR1 is MNHEY, CDR2 SVGAGI. CDR3 protein: CASTYSFEAFF. Written as DNA, the CDR3 is TGTGCCAGCACATACAGCTTTGAAGCTTTCTTT.

Concerning this clone: Mismatch with germline at one junction end may stem from a read error. The genes are TRBV7-8 and TRBJ1-6, with D perhaps TRBD1 (5 bases). Germline loops: CDR1 SGHVS, CDR2 FQNEAQ. The CDR3 loop spans 15 amino acids. The CDR3 sequence: CASTLRPGDGSPLHF. The CDR3 DNA reads TGTGCCAGCACCTTACGGCCGGGGGATGGTTCACCCCTCCACTTT.

V gene TRBV3-1 (or the pseudogene TRBV3-2) combines with J gene TRBJ1-1, with D uncertain. This CDR3 is 14 amino acids long. CDR1 is LGHDT and CDR2 is YNNKEL in the germline V gene (reference sequence). Between the trimmed V and J ends, which lost 1 base and 1 base, there was a span of 7 bases. The CDR3 DNA reads TGTGCCAGCAGCCAAGGCACAGAGAACACTGAAGCTTTCTTT. Translated, it gives CASSQGTENTEAFF.

V is TRBV7-2 and J is TRBJ1-5; possibly TRBD1 for D (5 bases). V lost 6 bases and J lost 4, with 16 bases in between. Germline assignment: CDR1 SGHTA and CDR2 FQGNSA. CDR3 size: 15 residues. CDR3 region: CASRQGPGPNQPQHF. CDR3 coding DNA: TGTGCCAGCAGACAAGGGCCAGGGCCTAATCAGCCCCAGCATTTT. The entire variable domain, with the rest obtained from reference TRBV7-2 and TRBJ1-5, is as follows: GAGVSQSPSNKVTEKGKDVELRCDPISGHTALYWYRQSLGQGLEFLIYFQGNSAPDKSGLPSDRFSAERTGGSVSTLTIQRTQQEDSAVYLCASRQGPGPNQPQHFGDGTRLSIL.

V and J are TRBV18 and TRBJ2-5; the match to TRBD1 covers 7 bases. Germline loops: CDR1 KGHSH, CDR2 LQKENI. V shed 0 bases and J 2 bases; nucleotides not matched to a gene: 0. This CDR3 region has 14 residues. The CDR3 is CASSPPGQQETQYF. CDR3 in DNA: TGTGCCAGCTCACCACCGGGACAGCAAGAGACCCAGTACTTC. Combining the CDR3 with reference TRBV18 and TRBJ2-5 gives the whole variable domain NAGVMQNPRHLVRRRGQEARLRCSPMKGHSHVYWYRQLPEEGLKFMVYLQKENIIDESGMPKERFSAEFPKEGPSILRIQQVVRGDSAAYFCASSPPGQQETQYFGPGTRLLVL.

This clone was found once. The CDR3 sequence: CASRRIQGITEAFF. The CDR3 DNA is TGTGCCAGCAGGCGGATACAGGGGATCACTGAAGCTTTCTTT. V and J are TRBV2 and TRBJ1-1, with 7 bases fitting TRBD1. Looked up from germline, CDR1 is SNHLY and CDR2 is FYNNEI. The CDR3 sequence is 14 residues long. The V and J ends lost 6 bases and 4 bases, in that order; junction bases with no gene match: 8.

The chain combines TRBV4-3 with TRBJ1-1, with TRBD1 identical over 9 bases. The CDR3 is made up of 16 amino acids. V shed 0 bases and J 5 bases; nucleotides not matched to a gene: 7. Per germline, CDR1 LGHNA and CDR2 YSLEER. The CDR3 nucleotides read TGCGCCAGCAGCCAAGATCGAGGGACAGGGAGGACTGAAGCTTTCTTT. This codes for CASSQDRGTGRTEAFF.

The V call is TRBV7-9, the J call TRBJ2-3; 8 bases are shared with TRBD2. Per germline, CDR1 SEHNR and CDR2 FQNEAQ (reference sequence). With 0 bases clipped from V and 7 bases from J, the junction kept 9 bases outside the gene matches. CDR3 size: 16 residues. CDR3 nucleotides: TGTGCCAGCAGCTTAGCGTGGGCGGGGGGTTCGTATACGCAGTATTTT. Protein: CASSLAWAGGSYTQYF.

The CDR3 here is CASSPQGGGPNLQETQYF. In nucleotides, the CDR3 is TGTGCCAGCAGCCCCCAGGGGGGAGGTCCTAACCTTCAAGAGACCCAGTACTTC. The chain combines TRBV9 with TRBJ2-5; tentative D call: TRBD1 (7 bases). Per the germline V gene, CDR1 is SGDLS and CDR2 is YYNGEE. The CDR3 extends over 18 amino acids. V was clipped by 4 bases and J by 2 bases, with 24 bases between them.

CDR3 residues: CASSYGLAGLGTDTQYF. The DNA of the CDR3 is TGTGCCAGCAGCTACGGACTAGCAGGGCTAGGCACAGATACGCAGTATTTT. V usage is TRBV9 and J usage is TRBJ2-3; 8 positions agree with TRBD2. The CDR3 extends over 17 amino acids. The ends lost 4 bases at V and 1 base at J; junction bases unmatched: 11. Germline V gene data show CDR1 as SGDLS and CDR2 as YYNGEE.

This clone appeared a few times. The genes are TRBV3-1 (or the pseudogene TRBV3-2) and TRBJ2-7; D unresolved. V lost 1 base and J lost 5, with 12 bases in between. Germline V gives CDR1 LGHDT, CDR2 YNNKEL (reference sequence). This CDR3 spans 14 amino acids. CDR3 DNA: TGTGCCAGCAGCCAAGGGCATCTAGAGCACGAGCAGTACTTC. Its translation: CASSQGHLEHEQYF.

This chain links TRBV9 with TRBJ2-7, with TRBD2 matching 12 bases. V trimming: 3 bases; J trimming: 2 bases; junction bases outside the gene matches: 0. This CDR3 region has 14 residues. Germline assignment: CDR1 SGDLS and CDR2 YYNGEE. CDR3 DNA sequence: TGTGCCAGCAGCGCTAGCGGGGGGGCCTACGAGCAGTACTTC. Its protein product is CASSASGGAYEQYF. Full variable domain (remainder filled in from reference TRBV9 and TRBJ2-7): DSGVTQTPKHLITATGQRVTLRCSPRSGDLSVYWYQQSLDQGLQFLIQYYNGEERAKGNILERFSAQQFPDLHSELNLSSLELGDSALYFCASSASGGAYEQYFGPGTRLTVT.

The rearrangement uses TRBV18 and TRBJ2-3, with TRBD1 matching 9 bases. This CDR3 spans 15 amino acids. The junction had 1 base not matched to a gene; V was cut back by 3 bases and J by 0 bases. Germline V gene data show CDR1 as KGHSH and CDR2 as LQKENI. CDR3 coding DNA: TGTGCCAGCTCACCCGGGACAGGGAGCACAGATACGCAGTATTTT. Encoded protein: CASSPGTGSTDTQYF. Variable domain in full (rest from reference TRBV18 and TRBJ2-3): NAGVMQNPRHLVRRRGQEARLRCSPMKGHSHVYWYRQLPEEGLKFMVYLQKENIIDESGMPKERFSAEFPKEGPSILRIQQVVRGDSAAYFCASSPGTGSTDTQYFGPGTRLTVL.

The rearrangement joins TRBV6-1 to TRBJ2-3, with TRBD2 identical over 12 bases. Germline CDR1 MNHNS, CDR2 SASEGT. The CDR3 contains 18 residues. Germline trimming cut 3 bases from V and 2 bases from J; bases unmatched to any gene: 9. The CDR3 region is CASSELVTSGGYTDTQYF. The CDR3 bases are TGTGCCAGCAGTGAGCTGGTGACTAGCGGGGGATACACAGATACGCAGTATTTT.

This CDR3 is CASSHDSGGRSSYNEQFF. CDR3 coding DNA: TGTGCCAGCAGTCATGATAGCGGGGGCCGGAGCTCCTACAATGAGCAGTTCTTC. V and J are TRBV27 and TRBJ2-1; 9 bases are shared with TRBD2. Germline assignment: CDR1 MNHEY and CDR2 SMNVEV (reference sequence). This CDR3 comprises 18 residues. Trimming cost V 5 bases and J 0 bases; bases outside gene matches: 11.

The chain joins TRBV9 to TRBJ1-1; 9 nucleotides agree with TRBD1. CDR3 length: 16 amino acids. Looked up from germline, CDR1 is SGDLS and CDR2 is YYNGEE. The junction had 7 bases not matched to a gene; V was cut back by 0 bases and J by 4 bases. The CDR3 region has the DNA TGTGCCAGCAGCGTAGGCGGACAGGGGATTTCCACTGAAGCTTTCTTT. It is translated as CASSVGGQGISTEAFF.

This clone occurred a few times. An end of the junction differs from the germline gene, which may be a read error. The chain has TRBV7-9 and TRBJ2-7; no definite D call. This CDR3 has 13 residues. Germline CDR1 and CDR2: SEHNR and FQNEAQ (reference sequence). CDR3 DNA sequence: TGTGCCAGCAGCTCCATGGAGTGGCAAGATAAGAACTTC. The encoded protein is CASSSMEWQDKNF.

The V gene is TRBV19, the J gene TRBJ2-5; 10 bases fit TRBD1. In germline, CDR1 is LNHDA, CDR2 SQIVND (reference sequence). The length of the CDR3 is 15 residues. Trimming at V came to 3 bases and at J to 10 bases, leaving 11 bases not matched to a gene. CDR3 DNA sequence: TGTGCCAGTAGTATTTCTACCGGGACAGGGGATAGCCAGTACTTC. This translates into CASSISTGTGDSQYF.